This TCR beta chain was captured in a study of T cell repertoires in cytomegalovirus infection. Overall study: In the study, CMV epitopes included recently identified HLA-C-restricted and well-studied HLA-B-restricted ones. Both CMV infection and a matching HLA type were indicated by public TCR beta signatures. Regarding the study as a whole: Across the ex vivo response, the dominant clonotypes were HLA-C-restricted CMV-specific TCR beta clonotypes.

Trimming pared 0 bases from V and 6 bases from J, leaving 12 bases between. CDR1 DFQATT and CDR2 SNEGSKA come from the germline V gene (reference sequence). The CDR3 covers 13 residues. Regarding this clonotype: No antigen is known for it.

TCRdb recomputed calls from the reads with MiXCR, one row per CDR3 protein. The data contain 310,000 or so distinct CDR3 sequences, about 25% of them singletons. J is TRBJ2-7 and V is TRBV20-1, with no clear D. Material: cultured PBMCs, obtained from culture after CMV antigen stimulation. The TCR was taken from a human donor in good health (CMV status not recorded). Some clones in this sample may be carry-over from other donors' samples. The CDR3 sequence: CSARDSYGSEQYF. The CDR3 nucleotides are TGCAGTGCTAGAGATAGCTACGGTTCCGAGCAGTACTTC.